This record covers a single TCR beta chain. The table came from immunoSEQ multiplex PCR; TCRdb's copy has only in-frame clones and leaves some out. The sample comprises under 75,000 clones, around 91% of which are singletons, and about 13% rests with the top ten. This entry is derived from a study of blood T cell repertoires in COVID-19. CDR1 MNHEY and CDR2 SVGAGI come from the germline V gene. The CDR3 is made up of 14 amino acids. The V and J ends lost 8 bases and 2 bases respectively, with 15 bases between them. What was sequenced was peripheral blood. The receptor was isolated from a man aged 55 to 70 with active COVID-19. The chain has TRBV6-5 and TRBJ1-2; no clear D. In DNA, the CDR3 is TGTGCCAGCCGACCAGACAACCGAAACTATGGCTACACCTTC. It encodes CASRPDNRNYGYTF.